These 2 T cell receptor beta chains were all obtained from the same sample, sequenced in a study of T cells in Graves' hyperthyroidism and ophthalmopathy. Amplified TCR beta CDR3 regions derived from RNA transcripts. When the TCR CDR3 underwent first-round RT-PCR, the HTBI primer set was used. One entry per CDR3 protein results from TCRdb running MiXCR on the multiplex PCR reads. The table records about 270,000 distinct CDR3 sequences, around 22% of them present only once. Sequencing used blood. Receptor source: a man under 40 with Graves' ophthalmopathy.

This clonotype came up once. The J gene is TRBJ1-2, the V gene TRBV10-3; 9 bases map to TRBD1. The germline V gene has CDR1 ENHRY and CDR2 SYGVKD. Losses at the gene ends were 4 bases for V and 5 bases for J; bases not matched to a gene: 8. The CDR3 sequence is 15 residues long. This CDR3 is CAISATLTGGYGYTF. The CDR3 DNA follows: TGTGCCATCAGTGCTACCTTGACAGGGGGTTATGGCTACACCTTC.

This clonotype was counted only a few times. V is TRBV20-1 and J is TRBJ2-1, with a weak D call TRBD2 (5 bases). The CDR3 runs 14 residues. Deletions cut 3 bases from V and 6 bases from J, with 15 bases between. CDR1 DFQATT and CDR2 SNEGSKA come from the germline V gene (reference sequence). The DNA of the CDR3 is TGCAGTGCTAGTCGTAGAGGAGGCCTCAATGAGCAGTTCTTC. Its protein product is CSASRRGGLNEQFF.